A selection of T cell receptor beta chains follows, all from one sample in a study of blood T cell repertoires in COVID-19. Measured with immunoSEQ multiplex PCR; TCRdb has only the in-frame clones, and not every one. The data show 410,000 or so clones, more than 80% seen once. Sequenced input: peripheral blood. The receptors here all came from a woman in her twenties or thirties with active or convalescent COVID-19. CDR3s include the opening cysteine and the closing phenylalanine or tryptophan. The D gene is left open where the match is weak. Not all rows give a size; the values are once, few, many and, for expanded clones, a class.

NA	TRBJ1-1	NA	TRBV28	CASYGNTEAFF	TGTGCCAGCTACGGGAACACTGAAGCTTTCTTT
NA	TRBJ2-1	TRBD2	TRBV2	CASNSGRAHEQFF	TGTGCCAGCAATAGCGGGAGGGCCCATGAGCAGTTCTTC
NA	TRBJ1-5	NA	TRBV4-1	CASSQAADQPQHF	TGCGCCAGCAGCCAGGCCGCCGATCAGCCCCAGCATTTT
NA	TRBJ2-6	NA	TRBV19	CASSMRLSSGANVLTF	TGTGCCAGTAGTATGCGACTGAGCTCTGGGGCCAACGTCCTGACTTTC
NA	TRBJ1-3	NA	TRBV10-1	CANRQSISGNTIYF	TGCGCCAACCGACAGAGCATCTCTGGAAACACCATATATTTT
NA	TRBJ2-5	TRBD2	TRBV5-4	CASSLSLGSGMGQETQYF	TGTGCCAGCAGCTTGAGCCTCGGTAGCGGGATGGGCCAAGAGACCCAGTACTTC
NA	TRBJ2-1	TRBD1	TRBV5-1	CASSITGTGGSYNEQFF	TGCGCCAGCAGCATCACCGGGACAGGGGGCTCCTACAATGAGCAGTTCTTC
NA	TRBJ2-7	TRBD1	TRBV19	CASSDRVEQYF	TGTGCCAGCTCAGACAGGGTCGAGCAGTACTTC
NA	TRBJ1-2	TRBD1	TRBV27	CASSPQGAGYGYTF	TGTGCCAGCAGTCCCCAGGGGGCTGGCTATGGCTACACCTTC
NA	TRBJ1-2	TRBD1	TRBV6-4	CASSAGTDNYGYTF	TGTGCCAGCAGTGCCGGGACAGACAACTATGGCTACACCTTC
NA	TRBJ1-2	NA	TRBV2	CASSERGYGYTF	TGTGCCAGCAGTGAAAGAGGTTATGGCTACACCTTC
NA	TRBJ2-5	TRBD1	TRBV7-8	CASSLHMDREIETQYF	TGTGCCAGCAGCTTGCATATGGACAGGGAGATAGAGACCCAGTACTTC
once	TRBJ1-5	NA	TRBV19	CASSIGLQVNQPQHF	TGTGCCAGTAGTATAGGCCTACAGGTCAATCAGCCCCAGCATTTT
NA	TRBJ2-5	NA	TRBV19	CASSHGSRETQYF	TGTGCCAGTTCACATGGGTCCAGGGAGACCCAGTACTTC
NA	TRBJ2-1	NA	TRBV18	CASSPRLAVSSYNEQFF	TGTGCCAGCTCACCACGTTTGGCGGTTAGCTCCTACAATGAGCAGTTCTTC
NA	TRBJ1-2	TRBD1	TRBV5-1	CASSSDRGIYGYTF	TGCGCCAGCAGCTCGGACAGGGGGATCTATGGCTACACCTTC
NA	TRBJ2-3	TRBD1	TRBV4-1	CASSQQPGTGGWTDTQYF	TGCGCCAGCAGCCAACAACCTGGGACAGGGGGTTGGACAGATACGCAGTATTTT
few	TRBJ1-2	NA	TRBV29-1	CSARGADYGYTF	TGCAGCGCCCGAGGCGCCGACTATGGCTACACCTTC
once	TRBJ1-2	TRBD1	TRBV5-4	CASSLLAAGGNYGYTF	TGTGCCAGCAGCTTGTTAGCTGCAGGGGGCAACTATGGCTACACCTTC
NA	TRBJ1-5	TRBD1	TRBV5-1	CASSLGQGTQPQHF	TGCGCCAGCAGCTTGGGACAGGGGACTCAGCCCCAGCATTTT
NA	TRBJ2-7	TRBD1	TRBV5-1	CASSSGTGSYEQYF	TGCGCCAGCAGCTCCGGGACAGGGTCCTACGAGCAGTACTTC
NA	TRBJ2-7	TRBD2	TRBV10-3	CAISLTSGRTYEQYF	TGTGCCATCAGTCTAACTAGCGGGAGAACCTACGAGCAGTACTTC
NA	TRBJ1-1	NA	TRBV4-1	CASSLGHQPTGITTEAFF	TGCGCCAGCAGTTTGGGACACCAACCTACGGGGATCACCACTGAAGCTTTCTTT
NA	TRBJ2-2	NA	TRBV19	CASSWLATGELFF	TGTGCCAGTTCCTGGCTAGCGACCGGGGAGCTGTTTTTT
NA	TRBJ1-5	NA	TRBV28	CASSFGFSNQPQHF	TGTGCCAGCAGTTTTGGCTTTAGCAATCAGCCCCAGCATTTT
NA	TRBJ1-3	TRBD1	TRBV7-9	CASSLASRGPGNTIYF	TGTGCCAGCAGCTTAGCGTCCAGGGGGCCTGGAAACACCATATATTTT
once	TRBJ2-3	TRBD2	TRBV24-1	CATSDFKAGLGTDTQYF	TGTGCCACCAGTGATTTTAAAGCGGGACTAGGCACAGATACGCAGTATTTT
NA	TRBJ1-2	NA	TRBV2	CASRGTFYGYTF	TGTGCCAGCAGAGGGACTTTCTATGGCTACACCTTC
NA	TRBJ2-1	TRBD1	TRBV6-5	CASSSGQGERFF	TGTGCCAGCAGTTCTGGACAGGGGGAGCGGTTCTTC
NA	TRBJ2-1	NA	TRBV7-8	CASSFGGFGNEQFF	TGTGCCAGCAGCTTCGGGGGATTCGGCAATGAGCAGTTCTTC
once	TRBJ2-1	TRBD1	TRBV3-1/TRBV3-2	CASSQDDRGLSYNEQFF	TGTGCCAGCAGCCAGGACGACAGGGGGCTATCCTACAATGAGCAGTTCTTC
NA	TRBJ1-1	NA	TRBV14	CASGARRNTEAFF	TGTGCCAGCGGGGCCCGCAGGAACACTGAAGCTTTCTTT
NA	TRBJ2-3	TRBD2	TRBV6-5	CASSYTGLAGGTQYF	TGTGCCAGCAGTTACACAGGACTAGCGGGAGGTACGCAGTATTTT
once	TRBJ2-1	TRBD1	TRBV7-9	CASNPTGDEQFF	TGTGCCAGCAACCCAACAGGGGATGAGCAGTTCTTC
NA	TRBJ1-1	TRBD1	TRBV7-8	CASSPRTGGTEAFF	TGTGCCAGCAGCCCCAGGACAGGGGGCACTGAAGCTTTCTTT
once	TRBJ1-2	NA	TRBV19	CASSSGQFDYGYTF	TGTGCCAGTAGTAGTGGGCAGTTTGACTATGGCTACACCTTC
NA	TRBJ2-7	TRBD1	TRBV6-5	CASSPWTGVGYEQYF	TGTGCCAGCAGCCCATGGACAGGGGTAGGCTACGAGCAGTACTTC
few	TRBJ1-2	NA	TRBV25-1	CASSESVGGYTF	TGTGCCAGCAGTGAATCGGTTGGTGGCTACACCTTC
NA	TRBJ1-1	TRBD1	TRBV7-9	CASSTGQPRTEAFF	TGTGCCAGCAGTACGGGACAGCCGCGCACTGAAGCTTTCTTT
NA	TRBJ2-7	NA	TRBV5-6	CASSRPSEGRFPPNYEQYF	TGTGCCAGCAGCCGCCCTAGCGAAGGTCGATTTCCCCCGAACTACGAGCAGTACTTC
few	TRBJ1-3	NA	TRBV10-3	CATGQGWSGNTIYF	TGTGCCACCGGCCAGGGTTGGTCTGGAAACACCATATATTTT
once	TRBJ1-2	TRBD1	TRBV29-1	CSVEDRTGYGYTF	TGCAGCGTTGAAGACCGGACAGGGTATGGCTACACCTTC
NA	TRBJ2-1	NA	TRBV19	CASSSRNNEQFF	TGTGCCAGTAGTTCTAGAAACAATGAGCAGTTCTTC
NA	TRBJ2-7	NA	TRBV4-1	CASSQVKGAYEQYF	TGCGCCAGCAGCCAAGTCAAGGGAGCCTACGAGCAGTACTTC
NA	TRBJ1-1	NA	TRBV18	CASSPQRMDIQWNTEAFF	TGTGCCAGCTCACCACAAAGGATGGACATCCAATGGAACACTGAAGCTTTCTTT
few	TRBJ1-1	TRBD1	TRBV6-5	CASSRTGGPNTEAFF	TGTGCCAGCAGTAGGACAGGAGGTCCGAACACTGAAGCTTTCTTT
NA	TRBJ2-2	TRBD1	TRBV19	CASSSNRGMNTGELFF	TGTGCCAGTAGCTCGAACAGGGGAATGAACACCGGGGAGCTGTTTTTT
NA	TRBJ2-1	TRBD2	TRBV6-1	CASSEGLAGYNEQFF	TGTGCCAGCAGTGAAGGACTAGCGGGTTACAATGAGCAGTTCTTC
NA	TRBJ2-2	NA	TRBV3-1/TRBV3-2	CASSQGHNTGELFF	TGTGCCAGCAGCCAGGGACACAACACCGGGGAGCTGTTTTTT
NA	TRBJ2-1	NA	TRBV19	CASSNRAGNEQFF	TGTGCCAGTAGCAACAGGGCTGGCAATGAGCAGTTCTTC
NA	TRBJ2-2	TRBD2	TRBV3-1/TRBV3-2	CASSQVLAGKGITGELFF	TGTGCCAGCAGCCAAGTACTAGCGGGAAAAGGTATCACCGGGGAGCTGTTTTTT
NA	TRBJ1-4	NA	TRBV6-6	CASSGENRELGKLFF	TGTGCCAGCAGTGGGGAAAACAGGGAGTTAGGAAAACTGTTTTTT
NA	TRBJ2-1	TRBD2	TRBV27	CASSFPLAGNNEQFF	TGTGCCAGCAGTTTCCCCCTAGCGGGAAACAATGAGCAGTTCTTC
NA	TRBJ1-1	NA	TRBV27	CASSYLTGITEAFF	TGTGCCAGCAGCTACCTAACAGGTATCACTGAAGCTTTCTTT
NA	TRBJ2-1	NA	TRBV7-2	CASSLFAGSENEQFF	TGTGCCAGCAGCTTATTTGCGGGGTCAGAGAATGAGCAGTTCTTC